The 3 T cell receptor beta chains given below trace back to one sample, sequenced in a study of blood T cell repertoires in COVID-19. Generated by immunoSEQ multiplex PCR, the TCRdb table keeps only in-frame clones and is missing some. The sample holds about 150,000 clones, around 83% seen once. The sample consisted of peripheral blood. These receptors originate from a woman in her sixties or seventies with acute or convalescent COVID-19.

V gene TRBV5-1 combines with J gene TRBJ2-3; D possibly corresponds to TRBD1 (6 bases). Germline CDR1 SGHRS, CDR2 YFSETQ. The CDR3 length is 15 residues. Trimming stripped 3 bases from V and 0 bases from J, with 11 bases between. The CDR3 DNA reads as TGCGCCAGCAGCTGGCAGGGGCTAAGCACAGATACGCAGTATTTT. Translating gives CASSWQGLSTDTQYF. Using reference TRBV5-1 and TRBJ2-3 for the parts outside the CDR3, the full variable domain is KAGVTQTPRYLIKTRGQQVTLSCSPISGHRSVSWYQQTPGQGLQFLFEYFSETQRNKGNFPGRFSGRQFSNSRSEMNVSTLELGDSALYLCASSWQGLSTDTQYFGPGTRLTVL.

The gene calls are TRBV5-1 and TRBJ2-5, with 7 positions matching TRBD1. The CDR3 is made up of 16 amino acids. Germline CDR1 reads SGHRS; CDR2 reads YFSETQ. V was pared by 2 bases and J by 3 bases, with 10 bases of the junction left unmatched. CDR3 coding DNA: TGCGCCAGCAGCTTAGGGGGCATCCCCTTCGAAGAGACCCAGTACTTC. Its translation: CASSLGGIPFEETQYF.

The chain is built from TRBV13 and TRBJ2-7; weak D call: TRBD2 (7 bases). Trimming removed 5 bases from V and 6 bases from J, with 14 bases in between. The germline CDR1 and CDR2 sequences are PRHDT and FYEKMQ (reference sequence). The CDR3 is 13 amino acids. The CDR3, as DNA: TGTGCCAGCAGCCCCGCGGGGGCCGGCGAGCAGTACTTC. Amino acids: CASSPAGAGEQYF.